These 21 T cell receptor beta chains share one sample of origin, sequenced in a study of blood T cells in healthy people across ages. The authors ran a second PCR of about 6 to 11 cycles using a sample-barcoded 5' primer and a J-beta primer mix. TCRdb re-derived calls from the 5' RACE reads in MiXCR, one entry per CDR3 protein. The data hold 700,000 or so distinct CDR3 sequences, with around 38% observed a single time. The specimen sequenced was blood. The receptors were gathered from an elderly man in good health.

A note on this clonotype: It may be a read error: a sequence one base away is much more abundant. The gene calls are TRBV4-1 and TRBJ2-7, with D possibly being TRBD2 (5 bases). The J call is uncertain, as TRBJ2-5 better fits the DNA end. The CDR3 is 17 residues long. The germline V gene encodes CDR1 MGHRA and CDR2 YSYEKL. CDR3 DNA: TGCGCCAGCAGCCAAGATGGAGCACTAACTAGCCAAGAGACCCAGTACTTC. Amino acid sequence: CASSQDGALTSQETQYF.

At least ten counts were recorded for this clonotype. Compared with germline, one end of the junction differs, possibly owing to a read error. The rearrangement joins TRBV28 to TRBJ2-3, with D hard to call. This CDR3 spans 13 amino acids. CDR1 is MDHEN and CDR2 is SYDVKM in the germline V gene. The CDR3 DNA reads TGCGCCAGCAGCTTGGCCTCCGCAGATACGCAGTATTTT. Its protein product is CASSLASADTQYF.

The gene calls are TRBV6-2 or TRBV6-3 and TRBJ2-1; 7 bases are a match to TRBD1. CDR3 length: 16 amino acids. V lost 5 bases to trimming and J lost 5 bases; unmatched junction nucleotides: 12. Germline values: CDR1 MNHEY, CDR2 SVGEGT. The CDR3 DNA sequence: TGTGCCAGCAGTACCTTCGGGACAGCGGCTGACAATGAGCAGTTCTTC. This gives the protein CASSTFGTAADNEQFF.

The chain employs TRBV20-1 and TRBJ2-4; 7 nucleotides agree with TRBD1. Per germline, CDR1 DFQATT and CDR2 SNEGSKA (reference sequence). The CDR3 length is 13 residues. J lost 13 bases, V lost 5 bases, and 14 bases had no gene match. DNA of the CDR3: TGCAGTGCTCGGGACAGTCAGGGGTGGGAGCAGTACTTC. Its translation is CSARDSQGWEQYF.

This chain links TRBV20-1 with TRBJ1-5, with D possibly being TRBD1 (5 bases). Germline V gene sequence: CDR1 DFQATT, CDR2 SNEGSKA (reference sequence). The V end was cut by 2 bases, the J end by 1 base, with 9 bases between. This CDR3 region has 14 residues. The CDR3, as DNA: TGCAGTGCTAGACTGAGGGGCAGCAATCAGCCCCAGCATTTT. Its translation: CSARLRGSNQPQHF.

The genes are TRBV12-3 or TRBV12-4 and TRBJ1-3; D is unclear. The CDR3 extends over 14 amino acids. V was clipped by 7 bases and J by 0 bases, with 10 bases between them. The DNA for the CDR3 is TGTGCCAGCACCCGACGGAACTCTGGAAACACCATATATTTT. Residues: CASTRRNSGNTIYF.

V is TRBV7-2 and J is TRBJ2-5; D is unclear. Deletions cut 1 base from V and 11 bases from J, with 14 bases between. This CDR3 is 13 amino acids long. Per the germline V gene, CDR1 is SGHTA and CDR2 is FQGNSA. This chain's CDR3 is CASSLEAGNEQYF. For the CDR3, the DNA is TGTGCCAGCAGCTTAGAGGCTGGGAATGAGCAGTACTTC.

This clonotype showed up many times. J is TRBJ2-5 and V is TRBV7-2; D is ambiguous. The CDR3 extends over 14 amino acids. Germline-derived CDR1 and CDR2 are SGHTA and FQGNSA. Trimming pared 2 bases from V and 3 bases from J, leaving 10 bases between. For the CDR3, the DNA is TGTGCCAGCAGCTTACTAGGGCACAAAGAGACCCAGTACTTC. Amino acid sequence: CASSLLGHKETQYF.

This clonotype was seen a few times. V is TRBV2 and J is TRBJ2-3; 10 nucleotides align to TRBD2. Germline CDR1 reads SNHLY; CDR2 reads FYNNEI. The CDR3 has 15 residues. Germline trimming cut 8 bases from V and 4 bases from J; bases unmatched to any gene: 9. The CDR3 DNA reads TGTGCCAGCGGGGAGCTAGCGGGAGTGGCAGATACGCAGTATTTT. Residues: CASGELAGVADTQYF.

The chain couples TRBV3-1 to TRBJ2-3, with TRBD1 as a possible D gene (5 bases). CDR1 and CDR2 (germline): LGHDT, YNNKEL (reference sequence). V dropped 2 bases and J dropped 5 bases, with 17 bases sitting between them. There are 16 residues in the CDR3. CDR3: CASSQLGQGFEDTQYF. CDR3 nucleotides: TGTGCCAGCAGCCAATTGGGGCAGGGTTTCGAAGATACGCAGTATTTT.

The genes are TRBV4-1 and TRBJ2-7, with a tentative D call TRBD2 (6 bases). CDR3 size: 16 residues. The V gene lost 0 bases and the J gene lost 5 bases, with 17 bases spanning the gap. CDR1 is MGHRA and CDR2 is YSYEKL in the germline V gene. The CDR3 reads CASSQERRGGRDEQYF. Written as DNA, the CDR3 is TGCGCCAGCAGCCAAGAAAGGAGGGGCGGCAGAGACGAGCAGTACTTC.

The chain employs TRBV14 and TRBJ2-1, with no clear D. This CDR3 spans 18 amino acids. V lost 4 bases and J 4 bases, leaving 23 bases between the germline ends. CDR1 is SGHDN and CDR2 is FVKESK in the germline V gene. The CDR3: CASSPTSGAKALYNEQFF. The CDR3 DNA follows: TGTGCCAGCAGCCCCACCAGTGGAGCGAAGGCCCTATACAATGAGCAGTTCTTC.

This clonotype occurred a few times. This chain connects TRBV4-3 to TRBJ1-5; D is undetermined. V was trimmed by 4 bases and J by 7 bases, leaving 17 bases between them. The length of the CDR3 is 15 residues. CDR1 is LGHNA, CDR2 YSLEER, per germline. For the CDR3, the DNA is TGCGCCAGCAGCCTATTTAAGGGCCCTGAACAGCCCCAGCATTTT. Protein product: CASSLFKGPEQPQHF.

This rearrangement joins TRBV27 to TRBJ2-1, with D perhaps TRBD2 (6 bases). The germline V gene has CDR1 MNHEY and CDR2 SMNVEV (reference sequence). V gave up 2 bases and J gave up 0 bases, with 11 bases separating them. The CDR3 loop spans 16 amino acids. CDR3 in amino acids: CASSLPRGYSYNEQFF. The CDR3 coding sequence is TGTGCCAGCAGTTTACCGCGGGGTTACTCCTACAATGAGCAGTTCTTC.

The chain couples TRBV11-3 to TRBJ2-3; D unresolved. Germline V CDR1 and CDR2: SGHNT, YENEEA. This CDR3 spans 15 amino acids. V lost 3 bases to trimming and J lost 2 bases, with 12 bases between them. The CDR3 bases are TGTGCCAGCAGCTTCGGAGTCGCGAACACAGATACGCAGTATTTT. This gives the protein CASSFGVANTDTQYF.

The sample holds one count of this clonotype. The genes are TRBV28 and TRBJ2-1; the match to TRBD2 covers 11 bases. The CDR3 contains 18 residues. Germline CDR1 is MDHEN and CDR2 is SYDVKM. The J segment lost 2 bases and the V segment lost 2 bases, leaving 8 bases of the junction unmatched. CDR3 amino acids: CASSLLAGGVVTYNEQFF. The CDR3 DNA is TGTGCCAGCAGTTTACTAGCGGGAGGCGTGGTGACCTACAATGAGCAGTTCTTC.

The V gene is TRBV7-2, the J gene TRBJ2-1; the D gene is possibly TRBD2 (5 bases). Germline values: CDR1 SGHTA, CDR2 FQGNSA. Between the trimmed V and J ends, which lost 5 bases and 5 bases, there was a span of 16 bases. This CDR3 is built from 15 residues. This CDR3 is CASSVGGLRDNEQFF. The CDR3 DNA reads as TGTGCCAGCAGCGTAGGAGGCTTAAGGGACAATGAGCAGTTCTTC.

The chain carries TRBV9 and TRBJ2-1; D unclear. CDR1 and CDR2 (germline): SGDLS, YYNGEE. Trimming took 4 bases from V and 0 from J, leaving 11 bases between them. The CDR3 spans 15 residues. The CDR3 DNA reads TGTGCCAGCAGCCCGAGACGGAGCTCCTACAATGAGCAGTTCTTC. Its translation is CASSPRRSSYNEQFF. Full variable domain (missing parts from reference TRBV9 and TRBJ2-1): DSGVTQTPKHLITATGQRVTLRCSPRSGDLSVYWYQQSLDQGLQFLIQYYNGEERAKGNILERFSAQQFPDLHSELNLSSLELGDSALYFCASSPRRSSYNEQFFGPGTRLTVL.

This clonotype was observed a few times. The chain joins TRBV6-2 or TRBV6-3 to TRBJ2-1; 11 nucleotides line up with TRBD1. CDR3 length equals 15 residues. Unmatched junction bases numbered 9, after V lost 7 bases and J lost 7 bases. CDR1 and CDR2 from the germline V gene are MNHEY and SVGEGT. The CDR3 loop reads CASTSWGQGVNEQFF. The CDR3 nucleotides read TGTGCCAGCACCTCCTGGGGACAGGGGGTGAATGAGCAGTTCTTC.

This clonotype occurred many times. At one of its ends the junction is not consistent with the germline gene, which may arise from a read error. The rearrangement uses TRBV5-1 and TRBJ2-7, with a weak D call TRBD2 (6 bases). Looked up from germline, CDR1 is SGHRS and CDR2 is YFSETQ. The CDR3 length is 12 residues. CDR3 nucleotides: TGTGCCAGCAGTTTCCGGGGGTATGAGCAGTACTTC. It yields the protein CASSFRGYEQYF.

The genes are TRBV20-1 and TRBJ2-4, with a weak D call TRBD1 (6 bases). With 4 bases removed from V and 4 bases from J, the gap between germline ends came to 14 bases. CDR1 and CDR2 (germline): DFQATT, SNEGSKA (reference sequence). The CDR3 contains 14 residues. CDR3 protein: CSANKQGSKNIQYF. The CDR3 nucleotides are TGCAGTGCTAACAAACAGGGATCTAAAAACATTCAGTACTTC.